Below are 7 T cell receptor beta chains sequenced from a single sample in a study of read filtering for tumor transcriptome and immune sequencing. The library was built from 400 ng RNA with molecular barcoded adaptors for alpha/delta and beta/gamma chains. One entry per CDR3 protein results from TCRdb running MiXCR on the reads. The table records some 120,000 distinct CDR3 sequences, approximately 12% of them present only once. Sequencing input: a population of CD138-negative cells sorted from bone marrow. These receptors originate from a donor older than 35 with multiple myeloma.

Many counts were recorded for this clonotype. The chain has TRBV6-1 and TRBJ2-1; 7 bases map to TRBD2. The V and J ends lost 0 bases and 5 bases, in that order; junction bases with no gene match: 7. The CDR3 spans 16 residues. Germline values: CDR1 MNHNS, CDR2 SASEGT. CDR3 bases: TGTGCCAGCAGTGAAGCGTATGGGACTACTCACAATGAGCAGTTCTTC. It encodes CASSEAYGTTHNEQFF.

Of note for this clonotype: Given a much more abundant clone one base away, this may be a read error. CDR3 bases: TGTGCCAGCAGTGAAAGGTCACAGCTTAATCAGCCCCAGCATTTT. Its translation: CASSERSQLNQPQHF. The genes are TRBV2 and TRBJ1-5; D uncertain. Trimming pared 2 bases from V and 4 bases from J, leaving 12 bases between. The germline V gene has CDR1 SNHLY and CDR2 FYNNEI. The CDR3 contains 15 residues.

There are many counts of this clonotype. The chain combines TRBV3-1 with TRBJ2-1; 10 nucleotides match TRBD1. The CDR3 loop spans 16 amino acids. Germline CDR1 LGHDT, CDR2 YNNKEL (reference sequence). V gave up 4 bases and J gave up 7 bases; unmatched junction bases: 10. The CDR3: CASSLPPGQGLNEQFF. The DNA for the CDR3 is TGTGCCAGCAGCCTGCCCCCGGGACAGGGGTTGAATGAGCAGTTCTTC.

Ten or more counts support this clonotype. The chain combines TRBV5-1 with TRBJ1-1; perhaps TRBD1 as D (6 bases). The V gene's germline CDR1 is SGHRS and CDR2 YFSETQ. This CDR3 region has 15 residues. Trimming removed 3 bases from V and 0 bases from J, with 12 bases in between. In DNA form, the CDR3 reads TGCGCCAGCAGCTCAGGGGCAGCTCTGAACACTGAAGCTTTCTTT. This sequence encodes CASSSGAALNTEAFF. The whole variable domain, remainder taken from reference TRBV5-1 and TRBJ1-1, is KAGVTQTPRYLIKTRGQQVTLSCSPISGHRSVSWYQQTPGQGLQFLFEYFSETQRNKGNFPGRFSGRQFSNSRSEMNVSTLELGDSALYLCASSSGAALNTEAFFGQGTRLTVV.

This clonotype appeared a few times. The chain combines TRBV6-6 with TRBJ2-5, with D uncertain. Per the germline V gene, CDR1 is MNHNY and CDR2 is SVGAGI (reference sequence). CDR3 length: 13 amino acids. The V end lost 1 base, the J end lost 4 bases, and 7 bases lay between the germline ends. The CDR3: CASSYWRGETQYF. The CDR3 DNA reads TGTGCCAGCAGTTACTGGAGAGGAGAGACCCAGTACTTC.

This clonotype was detected many times. The genes are TRBV7-6 and TRBJ2-1, with D maybe TRBD2 (5 bases). Germline CDR1 and CDR2: SGHVS and FNYEAQ. V lost 4 bases to trimming and J lost 7 bases, with 11 bases between them. The CDR3 runs 13 residues. The CDR3 here is CASSSWTGNEQFF. The CDR3 DNA follows: TGTGCCAGCAGCTCCTGGACTGGGAATGAGCAGTTCTTC.

CDR3 loop: CASSLVRGETQYF. The DNA for the CDR3 is TGTGCCAGCAGCTTAGTTAGAGGGGAGACCCAGTACTTC. The rearrangement joins TRBV7-8 to TRBJ2-5; maybe TRBD2 (5 bases). This CDR3 is 13 amino acids long. From germline, CDR1 is SGHVS and CDR2 FQNEAQ. The ends were cut back, 1 base at V and 5 bases at J, with 8 bases in the middle.